The next 19 T cell receptor beta chains were all read from a single sample in a study of beta chain features in type 1 diabetes (dated by TCRdb to the late 2010s). The library was prepared using the immunoSEQ multiplex PCR assay. The entire amount of isolated RNA was reverse transcribed using the High Capacity cDNA Reverse Transcription Kit, so the sequenced TCRB transcripts were expressed ones. The source is immuneACCESS, and TCRdb retained only in-frame sequences with V and J called. Part of the clones is not carried over; for the studies checked, unresolved V genes explain less than half of this, and the remainder is unexplained. This sample gives 860,000 or so clones in total; 15% to 20% of them show up just once. The ten largest clones take up 0.023% of the sample. The specimen sequenced was naive CD4+ T cells from blood. The sample's cell subset or site label, in plain terms: true naive CD4+ T cells. The receptors originated from a woman aged 18-29 years in good health.

This clone has just a few counts. The CDR3 here is CASSLGVRQGNTEAFF. CDR3 bases: TGTGCCAGCAGCTTAGGGGTCAGGCAGGGGAACACTGAAGCTTTCTTT. This rearrangement joins TRBV7-9 to TRBJ1-1; D perhaps matches TRBD1 (5 bases). Between the trimmed V and J ends, which lost 1 base and 1 base, there was a span of 13 bases. Germline values: CDR1 SEHNR, CDR2 FQNEAQ (reference sequence). This CDR3 contains 16 residues.

This clone has only one observation. This chain uses TRBV6-1 with TRBJ1-5; a possible D gene is TRBD1 (6 bases). V lost 8 bases and J 0 bases, leaving 11 bases between the germline ends. Germline loops: CDR1 MNHNS, CDR2 SASEGT. The CDR3 contains 14 residues. CDR3 protein: CASPDSVSNQPQHF. In nucleotides, the CDR3 is TGTGCCAGCCCGGACAGTGTTAGCAATCAGCCCCAGCATTTT.

Only a few counts were recorded for this clone. V is TRBV2 and J is TRBJ1-1; D unresolved. The CDR3 is 13 amino acids. With 5 bases removed from V and 2 bases from J, the gap between germline ends came to 9 bases. Looked up from germline, CDR1 is SNHLY and CDR2 is FYNNEI. The CDR3 nucleotides read TGTGCCAGCAGTATAACAGAAAACACTGAAGCTTTCTTT. Its translation: CASSITENTEAFF.

This rearrangement joins TRBV11-2 to TRBJ1-2; D not resolved. V was pared by 0 bases and J by 7 bases, with 9 bases between. This CDR3 comprises 13 residues. Germline CDR1 reads SGHAT; CDR2 reads FQNNGV. The CDR3 region has the DNA TGTGCCAGCAGCTTAGATCCAGTTGGTGGCTACACCTTC. This encodes CASSLDPVGGYTF.

A few counts support this clone. The CDR3 bases are TGTGCCAGCTCACGTGGACTAGCGGGAGTTTTTGGCACAGATACGCAGTATTTT. Its translation: CASSRGLAGVFGTDTQYF. The chain is built from TRBV18 and TRBJ2-3; 13 bases align to TRBD2. This CDR3 is 18 amino acids long. Germline lookup yields CDR1 KGHSH and CDR2 LQKENI. Trimming at V came to 4 bases and at J to 1 base, leaving 8 bases not matched to a gene.

The chain couples TRBV13 to TRBJ2-1; the D gene is possibly TRBD2 (6 bases). Germline loops: CDR1 PRHDT, CDR2 FYEKMQ (reference sequence). The V gene lost 5 bases and the J gene lost 7 bases, with 21 bases spanning the gap. This CDR3 spans 16 amino acids. This CDR3 is CASSRRTKEVVNEQFF. In nucleotides, the CDR3 is TGTGCCAGCAGCCGTAGGACTAAAGAGGTGGTTAATGAGCAGTTCTTC.

This clone was seen a few times. The gene calls are TRBV7-2 and TRBJ2-2, with 8 bases lining up with TRBD2. The V segment lost 1 base and the J segment 4 bases; nucleotides outside the gene matches: 8. Germline V gene sequence: CDR1 SGHTA, CDR2 FQGNSA. CDR3 length: 17 residues. The CDR3 sequence is CASSLEASGFFTGELFF. DNA of the CDR3: TGTGCCAGCAGCTTAGAGGCTAGCGGGTTCTTCACCGGGGAGCTGTTTTTT.

The chain combines TRBV7-9 with TRBJ2-7; D might be TRBD2 (6 bases). Looked up from germline, CDR1 is SEHNR and CDR2 is FQNEAQ (reference sequence). The CDR3 covers 15 residues. CDR3 coding DNA: TGTGCATGTGGGAGCGGGTCACTCAACTCCTACGAGCAGTACTTC. Its protein product is CACGSGSLNSYEQYF.

This clone appeared a few times. The DNA for the CDR3 is TGTGCCAGCAGCTTAGAACACAGGGCCACCTACGAGCAGTACTTC. It encodes CASSLEHRATYEQYF. The gene calls are TRBV7-2 and TRBJ2-7, with D perhaps matching TRBD1 (6 bases). The CDR3 is 15 residues long. Germline V gene data show CDR1 as SGHTA and CDR2 as FQGNSA. V was clipped by 1 base and J by 2 bases, with 12 bases between them.

This clone was detected only a few times. The V gene is TRBV18, the J gene TRBJ2-1; the D is unclear. The CDR3 is 15 residues long. V gave up 3 bases and J gave up 0 bases, with 9 bases separating them. From germline, CDR1 is KGHSH and CDR2 LQKENI. The CDR3 nucleotides are TGTGCCAGCTCACCCACAGCGAGCTCCTACAATGAGCAGTTCTTC. As protein: CASSPTASSYNEQFF. The whole variable domain, filled in from reference TRBV18 and TRBJ2-1, reads NAGVMQNPRHLVRRRGQEARLRCSPMKGHSHVYWYRQLPEEGLKFMVYLQKENIIDESGMPKERFSAEFPKEGPSILRIQQVVRGDSAAYFCASSPTASSYNEQFFGPGTRLTVL.

The sample holds a few counts of this clone. Other DNA sequences in this specimen translate into the identical CDR3. The chain carries TRBV2 and TRBJ2-5; 10 bases fit TRBD1. The CDR3 totals 13 residues. Germline values: CDR1 SNHLY, CDR2 FYNNEI. The J segment lost 3 bases and the V segment lost 9 bases, leaving 4 bases of the junction unmatched. CDR3 protein: CASSGTGEETQYF. CDR3 DNA sequence: TGTGCCAGTTCCGGGACAGGGGAAGAGACCCAGTACTTC.

V gene TRBV21-1 combines with J gene TRBJ2-4; the table assigns TRBD1, which was not confirmed against the DNA. TRBV21-1 represents a pseudogene. The CDR3 contains 13 residues. In DNA, the CDR3 is TGTGCCAGCAGGGGGGCGCCCAAAAACATTCAGTACTTC. Its translation: CASRGAPKNIQYF.

This clone was recorded a few times. The V gene is TRBV15, the J gene TRBJ1-5, with a tentative D call TRBD1 (5 bases). CDR1 LNHNV and CDR2 YYDKDF come from the germline V gene (reference sequence). This CDR3 is built from 13 residues. Trimming removed 0 bases at V and 6 bases at J, with 6 bases between. The CDR3 loop reads CATSRDQGQPQHF. CDR3 in DNA: TGTGCCACCAGCAGAGATCAGGGTCAGCCCCAGCATTTT.

This chain links TRBV28 with TRBJ2-7, with TRBD1 matching over 7 bases. This CDR3 region has 13 residues. The V gene end was trimmed by 4 bases and the J gene end by 3 bases; junction bases not matched to a gene: 3. CDR1 is MDHEN, CDR2 SYDVKM, per germline. CDR3 in DNA: TGTGCCAGCAGTTCGGGACAGATCTACGAGCAGTACTTC. Residues: CASSSGQIYEQYF. The variable domain in full, completed from reference TRBV28 and TRBJ2-7, reads DVKVTQSSRYLVKRTGEKVFLECVQDMDHENMFWYRQDPGLGLRLIYFSYDVKMKEKGDIPEGYSVSREKKERFSLILESASTNQTSMYLCASSSGQIYEQYFGPGTRLTVT.

This clone showed up just a few times. The CDR3 DNA is TGTGCCAGCAGCTGGGCGGCGAGTGGGGCTGAAGCTTTCTTT. Protein product: CASSWAASGAEAFF. The rearrangement uses TRBV7-9 and TRBJ1-1, with unresolved D. Trimming removed 4 bases at V and 6 bases at J, with 15 bases between. Per germline, CDR1 SEHNR and CDR2 FQNEAQ (reference sequence). This CDR3 region has 14 residues.

This rearrangement joins TRBV7-9 to TRBJ2-2; D unresolved. The CDR3 loop spans 11 amino acids. Trimming took 7 bases from V and 7 from J, leaving 7 bases between them. CDR1 SEHNR and CDR2 FQNEAQ come from the germline V gene (reference sequence). CDR3 nucleotides: TGTGCCAGCACAAAAGGCGGGGAGCTGTTTTTT. Its translation is CASTKGGELFF.

This clone has only a few counts. The chain employs TRBV27 and TRBJ2-1, with 9 bases that match TRBD2. Germline CDR1 and CDR2: MNHEY and SMNVEV (reference sequence). The trim removed 5 bases at V and 4 bases at J, leaving 6 bases unmatched. The CDR3 extends over 15 amino acids. Here the CDR3 reads CASSPPREGYNEQFF. CDR3 nucleotides: TGTGCCAGCAGTCCTCCGCGGGAGGGTTACAATGAGCAGTTCTTC.

The CDR3 nucleotides read TGTGCCAGCAGCTTGGACCCAGGGGCTCGGGAGCAGTACTTC. Protein product: CASSLDPGAREQYF. This chain joins TRBV7-9 and TRBJ2-7, with D possibly matching TRBD1 (6 bases). The CDR3 loop spans 14 amino acids. The germline CDR1 and CDR2 sequences are SEHNR and FQNEAQ (reference sequence). Trimming cost V 3 bases and J 7 bases, with 16 bases left between them.

The rearrangement uses TRBV18 and TRBJ2-1; 7 bases match TRBD1. J gave up 7 bases and V 4 bases, and 13 bases lay outside the gene matches. CDR3 size: 16 residues. Germline V gives CDR1 KGHSH, CDR2 LQKENI. This CDR3 reads CASSRTTGTFRNEQFF. The CDR3 DNA sequence: TGTGCCAGCTCACGCACGACAGGGACATTCCGGAATGAGCAGTTCTTC.